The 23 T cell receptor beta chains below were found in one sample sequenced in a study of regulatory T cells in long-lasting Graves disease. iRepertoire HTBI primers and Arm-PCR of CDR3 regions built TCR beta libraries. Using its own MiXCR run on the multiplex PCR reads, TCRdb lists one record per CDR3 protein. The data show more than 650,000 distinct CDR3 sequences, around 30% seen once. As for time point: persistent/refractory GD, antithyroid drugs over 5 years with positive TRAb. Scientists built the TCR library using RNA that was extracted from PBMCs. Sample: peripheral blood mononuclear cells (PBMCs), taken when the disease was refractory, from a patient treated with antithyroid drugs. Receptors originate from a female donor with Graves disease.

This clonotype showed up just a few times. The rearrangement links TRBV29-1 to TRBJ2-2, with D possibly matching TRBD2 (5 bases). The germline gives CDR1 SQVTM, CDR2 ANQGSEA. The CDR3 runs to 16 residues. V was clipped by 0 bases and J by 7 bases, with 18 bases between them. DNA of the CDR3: TGCAGCGTTGAAGAGCATGGACTGACTTCTGGCGGGGAGCTGTTTTTT. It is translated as CSVEEHGLTSGGELFF.

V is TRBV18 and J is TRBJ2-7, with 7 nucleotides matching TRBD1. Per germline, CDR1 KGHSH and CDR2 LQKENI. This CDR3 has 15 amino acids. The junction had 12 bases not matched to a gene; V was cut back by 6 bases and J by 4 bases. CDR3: CASSSFRDRAYEQYF. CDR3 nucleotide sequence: TGTGCCAGCTCGTCGTTCCGGGACAGAGCATACGAGCAGTACTTC.

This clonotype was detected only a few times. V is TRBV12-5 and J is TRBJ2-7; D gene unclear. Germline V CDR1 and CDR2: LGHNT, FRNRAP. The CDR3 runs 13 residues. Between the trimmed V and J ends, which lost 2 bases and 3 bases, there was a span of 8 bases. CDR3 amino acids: CASGLSILYEQYF. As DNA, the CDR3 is TGTGCTAGTGGTTTGTCCATCCTCTACGAGCAGTACTTC.

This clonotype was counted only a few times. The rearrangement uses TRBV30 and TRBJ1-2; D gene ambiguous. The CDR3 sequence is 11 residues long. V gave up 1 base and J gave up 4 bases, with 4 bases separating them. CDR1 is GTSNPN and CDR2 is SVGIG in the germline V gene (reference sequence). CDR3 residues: CAWSASYGYTF. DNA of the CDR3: TGTGCCTGGAGTGCCAGCTATGGCTACACCTTC.

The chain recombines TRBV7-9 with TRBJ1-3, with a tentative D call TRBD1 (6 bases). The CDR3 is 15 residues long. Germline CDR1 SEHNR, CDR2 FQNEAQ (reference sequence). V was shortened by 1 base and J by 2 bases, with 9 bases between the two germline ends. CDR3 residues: CASSLGAGAGNTIYF. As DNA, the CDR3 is TGTGCCAGCAGCTTAGGGGCAGGGGCTGGAAACACCATATATTTT.

The CDR3 loop is CASPGYTGELFF. Here the CDR3 DNA reads TGTGCCAGTCCCGGATACACCGGGGAGCTGTTTTTT. This chain links TRBV19 with TRBJ2-2; D call uncertain. CDR1 is LNHDA and CDR2 is SQIVND in the germline V gene (reference sequence). The CDR3 has 12 amino acids. V was cut by 8 bases and J by 3 bases, with 7 bases left in between.

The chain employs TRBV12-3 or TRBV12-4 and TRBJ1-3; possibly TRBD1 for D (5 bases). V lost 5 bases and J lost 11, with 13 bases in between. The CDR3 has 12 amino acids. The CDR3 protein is CASSVRGAAIYF. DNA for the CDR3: TGTGCCAGCAGTGTAAGAGGGGCGGCCATATATTTT.

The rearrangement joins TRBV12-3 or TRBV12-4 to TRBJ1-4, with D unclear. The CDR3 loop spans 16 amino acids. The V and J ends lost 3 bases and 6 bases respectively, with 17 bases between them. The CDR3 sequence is CASSFRGFGSYEKLFF. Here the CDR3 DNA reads TGTGCCAGCAGTTTTCGAGGGTTTGGTTCCTATGAAAAACTGTTTTTT.

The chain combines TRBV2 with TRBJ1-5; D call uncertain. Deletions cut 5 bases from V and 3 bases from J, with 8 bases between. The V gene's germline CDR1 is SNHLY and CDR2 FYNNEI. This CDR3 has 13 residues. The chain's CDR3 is CASSTRDNQPQHF. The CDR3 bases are TGTGCCAGCAGTACACGAGACAATCAGCCCCAGCATTTT.

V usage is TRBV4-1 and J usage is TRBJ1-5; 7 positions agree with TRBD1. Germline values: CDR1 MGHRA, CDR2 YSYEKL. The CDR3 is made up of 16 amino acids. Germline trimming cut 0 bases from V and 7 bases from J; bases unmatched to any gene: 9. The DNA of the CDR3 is TGCGCCAGCAGCCAAGAAGGGCAGGGGGTCATGCAGCCCCAGCATTTT. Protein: CASSQEGQGVMQPQHF.

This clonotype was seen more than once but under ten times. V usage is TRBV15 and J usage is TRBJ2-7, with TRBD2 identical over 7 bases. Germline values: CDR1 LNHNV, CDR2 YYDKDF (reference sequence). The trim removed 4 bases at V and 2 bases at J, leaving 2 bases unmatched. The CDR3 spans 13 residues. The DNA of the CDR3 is TGTGCCACCAGCAAGGGACTAACCTACGAGCAGTACTTC. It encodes CATSKGLTYEQYF.

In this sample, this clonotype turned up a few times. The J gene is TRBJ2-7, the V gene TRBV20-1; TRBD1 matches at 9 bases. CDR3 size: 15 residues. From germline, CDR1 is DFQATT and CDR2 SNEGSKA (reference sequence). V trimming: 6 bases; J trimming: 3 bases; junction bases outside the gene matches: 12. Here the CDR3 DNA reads TGCAGTGCGAGTAAATGGGACAGGGAATACTACGAGCAGTACTTC. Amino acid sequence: CSASKWDREYYEQYF.

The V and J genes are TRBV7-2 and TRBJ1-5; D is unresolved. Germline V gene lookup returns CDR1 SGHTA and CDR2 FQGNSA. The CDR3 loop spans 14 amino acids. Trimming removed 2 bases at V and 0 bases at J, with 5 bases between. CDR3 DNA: TGTGCCAGCAGCTTAATTCCTAGCAATCAGCCCCAGCATTTT. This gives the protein CASSLIPSNQPQHF.

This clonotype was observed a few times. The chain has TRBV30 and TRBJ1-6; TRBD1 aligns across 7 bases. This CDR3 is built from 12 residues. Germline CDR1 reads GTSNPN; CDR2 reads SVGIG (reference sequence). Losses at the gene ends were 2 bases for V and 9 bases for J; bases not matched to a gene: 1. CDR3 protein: CAWSTGVSPLHF. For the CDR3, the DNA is TGTGCCTGGAGTACAGGGGTTTCACCCCTCCACTTT.

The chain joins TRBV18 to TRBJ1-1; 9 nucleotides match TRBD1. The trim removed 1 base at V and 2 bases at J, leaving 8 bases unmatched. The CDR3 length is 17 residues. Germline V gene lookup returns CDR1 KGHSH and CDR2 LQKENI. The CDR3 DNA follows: TGTGCCAGCTCACCACGCCGGGTAACAGGGGGCAACACTGAAGCTTTCTTT. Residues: CASSPRRVTGGNTEAFF. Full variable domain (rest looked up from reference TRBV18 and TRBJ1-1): NAGVMQNPRHLVRRRGQEARLRCSPMKGHSHVYWYRQLPEEGLKFMVYLQKENIIDESGMPKERFSAEFPKEGPSILRIQQVVRGDSAAYFCASSPRRVTGGNTEAFFGQGTRLTVV.

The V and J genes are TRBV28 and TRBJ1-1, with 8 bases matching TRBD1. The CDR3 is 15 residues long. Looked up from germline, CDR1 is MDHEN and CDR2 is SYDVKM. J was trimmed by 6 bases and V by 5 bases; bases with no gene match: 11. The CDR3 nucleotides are TGTGCCAGCAGTGAACCAGGGGGCTTGGGGGCTGAAGCTTTCTTT. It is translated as CASSEPGGLGAEAFF.

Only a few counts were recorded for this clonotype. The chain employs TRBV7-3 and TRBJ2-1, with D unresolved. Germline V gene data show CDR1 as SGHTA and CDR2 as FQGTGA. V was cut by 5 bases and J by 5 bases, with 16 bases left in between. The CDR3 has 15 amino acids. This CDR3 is CASSPDFGSNNEQFF. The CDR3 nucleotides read TGTGCCAGCAGCCCAGACTTCGGATCTAACAATGAGCAGTTCTTC.

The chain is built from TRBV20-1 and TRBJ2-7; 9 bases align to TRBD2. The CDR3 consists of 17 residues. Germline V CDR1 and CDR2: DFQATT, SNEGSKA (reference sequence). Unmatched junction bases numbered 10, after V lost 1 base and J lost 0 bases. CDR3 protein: CSARGGASGIPSYEQYF. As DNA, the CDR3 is TGCAGTGCTAGAGGTGGGGCTAGCGGGATTCCCTCCTACGAGCAGTACTTC.

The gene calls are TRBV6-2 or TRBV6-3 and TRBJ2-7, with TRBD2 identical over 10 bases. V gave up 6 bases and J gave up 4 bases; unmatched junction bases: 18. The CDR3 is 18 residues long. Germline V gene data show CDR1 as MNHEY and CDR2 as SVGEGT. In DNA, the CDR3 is TGTGCCAGCAGCTCCCTCGAAGGTACTAGCGGGATACTTTACGAGCAGTACTTC. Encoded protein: CASSSLEGTSGILYEQYF.

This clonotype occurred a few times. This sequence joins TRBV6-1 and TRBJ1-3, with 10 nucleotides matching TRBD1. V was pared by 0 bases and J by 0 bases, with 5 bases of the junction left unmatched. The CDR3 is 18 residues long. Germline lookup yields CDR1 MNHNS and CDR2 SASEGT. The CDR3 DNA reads TGTGCCAGCAGTGAAGCCGGAAGGACAGGGGGCTCTGGAAACACCATATATTTT. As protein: CASSEAGRTGGSGNTIYF.

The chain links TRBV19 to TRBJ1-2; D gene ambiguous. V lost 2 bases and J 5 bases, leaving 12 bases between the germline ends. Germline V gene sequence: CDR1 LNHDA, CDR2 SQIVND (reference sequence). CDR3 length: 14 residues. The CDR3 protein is CASSINSGGYGYTF. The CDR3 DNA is TGTGCCAGTAGTATAAACTCCGGCGGGTATGGCTACACCTTC.

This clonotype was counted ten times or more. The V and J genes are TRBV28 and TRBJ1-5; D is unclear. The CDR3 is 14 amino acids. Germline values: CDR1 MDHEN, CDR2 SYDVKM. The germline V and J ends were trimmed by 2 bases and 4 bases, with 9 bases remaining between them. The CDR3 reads CASSLGSGNQPQHF. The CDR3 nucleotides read TGTGCCAGCAGTTTAGGTTCCGGGAATCAGCCCCAGCATTTT.

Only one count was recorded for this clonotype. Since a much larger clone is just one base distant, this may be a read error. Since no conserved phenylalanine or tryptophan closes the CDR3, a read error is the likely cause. CDR3 sequence reads: CASRGTGGNGYTL. The CDR3 DNA reads TGTGCCAGCAGGGGGACGGGAGGAAATGGCTACACCCTC. V gene TRBV6-1 combines with J gene TRBJ1-2, with a tentative D call TRBD1 (5 bases). CDR1 is MNHNS, CDR2 SASEGT, per germline. Between the trimmed V and J ends, which lost 6 bases and 6 bases, there was a span of 14 bases. The length of the CDR3 is 13 residues.